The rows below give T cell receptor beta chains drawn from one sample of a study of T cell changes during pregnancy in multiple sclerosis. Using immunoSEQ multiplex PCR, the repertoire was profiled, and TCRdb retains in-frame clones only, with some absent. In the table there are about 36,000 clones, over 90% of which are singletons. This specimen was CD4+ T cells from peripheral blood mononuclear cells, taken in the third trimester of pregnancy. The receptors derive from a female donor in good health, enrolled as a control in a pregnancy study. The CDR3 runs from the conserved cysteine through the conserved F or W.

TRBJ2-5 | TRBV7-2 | CASSLLAGLETQYF
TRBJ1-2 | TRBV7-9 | CASRPTGYGYTF
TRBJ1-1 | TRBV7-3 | CASSRGGNTEAFF
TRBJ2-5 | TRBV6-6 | CASSPLAGFPRETQYF
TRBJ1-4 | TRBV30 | CAWSADRNEKLFF
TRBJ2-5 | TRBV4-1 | CASSETSGGAQETQYF
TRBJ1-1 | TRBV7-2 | CASSLEDRGRAFF
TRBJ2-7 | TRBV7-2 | CASSLAGGIYEQYF
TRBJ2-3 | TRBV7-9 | CASSHSVDTQYF
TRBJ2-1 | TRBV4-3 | CASSPWTNLYNEQFF
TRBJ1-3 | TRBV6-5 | CASSRTAGNTIYF
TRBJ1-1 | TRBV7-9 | CASSLREYRATEAFF
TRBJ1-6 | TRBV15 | CATSQQTNSPLHF
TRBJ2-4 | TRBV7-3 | CASSLTGGGNIQYF
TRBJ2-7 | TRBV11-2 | CASSFGVWGGSYEQYF
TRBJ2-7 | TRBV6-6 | CASRTAGGLAYEQYF
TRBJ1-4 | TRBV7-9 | CASSSWTGNEKLFF
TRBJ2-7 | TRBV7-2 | CASSLIGAGQAPSPYEQYF
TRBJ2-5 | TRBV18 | CASSPGQPQETQYF
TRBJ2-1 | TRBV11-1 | CASSLIQGAYNEQFF
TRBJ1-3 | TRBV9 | CASSVARPGQGNTIYF
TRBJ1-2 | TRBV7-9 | CASSLAGTKANYGYTF
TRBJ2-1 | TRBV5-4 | CASSLEGQVHNEQFF
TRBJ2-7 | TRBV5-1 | CASRGSQRSYEQYF
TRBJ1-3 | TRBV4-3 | CASSRGHGNTIYF
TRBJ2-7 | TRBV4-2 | CASSQVGTGTGVHEQYF
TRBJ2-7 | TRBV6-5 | CASRPQTGGNDEQYF
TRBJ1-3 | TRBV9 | CASSPNPGQAISGNTIYF
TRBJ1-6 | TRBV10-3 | CAISVTGENSPLHF
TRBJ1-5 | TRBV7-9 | CASSSQGKSNQPQHF
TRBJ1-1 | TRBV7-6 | CASSPIEQAITEAFF
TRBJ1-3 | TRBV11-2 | CASSRGVYGNTIYF
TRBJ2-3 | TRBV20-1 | CSARSRSSFPF
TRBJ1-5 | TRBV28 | CASSIRDRGRTQPQHF
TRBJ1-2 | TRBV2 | CASSLGGSSYGYTF
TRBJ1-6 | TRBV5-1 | CASSPIDRTDNSPLHF
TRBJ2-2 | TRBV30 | CAWSTGKGGELFF
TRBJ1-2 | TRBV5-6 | CASSLGLGGYTF
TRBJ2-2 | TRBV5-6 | CASTPFLVSFNTGELFF
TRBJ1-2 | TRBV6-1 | CASSLDRVGTTF
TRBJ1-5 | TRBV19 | CASSVDRIQPQHF
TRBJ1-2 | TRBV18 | CASSPTGKYGYTF
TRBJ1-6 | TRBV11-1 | CASSRGQANSPLHF
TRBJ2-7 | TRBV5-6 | CASSPLRVRSYEQYF
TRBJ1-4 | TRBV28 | CAITGGGNEKLFF
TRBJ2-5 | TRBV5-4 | CASSFRTARETQYF
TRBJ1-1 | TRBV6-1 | CASRMDRVGTEAFF
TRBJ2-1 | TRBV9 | CASTLRGGGSEQFF
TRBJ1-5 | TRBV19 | CASSTNRGGPNQPQHF
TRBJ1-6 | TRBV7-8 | CASRTGFSPLHF
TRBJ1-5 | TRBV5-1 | CASSLQGYSNQPQHF
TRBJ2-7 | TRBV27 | CAAAVEQYF